This T cell receptor (beta chain) originates from a study of shared clonotypes between healthy human individuals. Germline values: CDR1 MNHEY, CDR2 SVGAGI. Trimming took off 2 bases at V and 8 bases at J, with 16 bases between the two ends. The CDR3 has 15 residues. Points on this clone: Its antigen is not known.

Every subset's genomic DNA went evenly onto several immunoSEQ plates. Using immunoSEQ multiplex PCR, the repertoire was profiled, and TCRdb retains in-frame clones only, with some absent. This table has about 2.3 million clones, 85% to 95% appearing once. Whole-study findings and limits: It was the non-shared clonotypes that had lower generation probabilities than clonotypes shared by all four donors. Rarefaction analysis demonstrated incomplete sorted-subset sequencing notwithstanding large depth.

This TCR derives from a man between 18 and 35 years old in good health. Some clones in this sample may be carry-over from other donors' samples. The V and J genes are TRBV6-5 and TRBJ2-4, with D possibly matching TRBD1 (7 bases). The material sequenced was naive CD4+ T cells from PBMCs. Subset of the sample: CD45RA+ positively selected. In DNA form, the CDR3 reads TGTGCCAGCAGTTACGGAGGGGGCGGTAACTACATTCAGTACTTC. Amino acid sequence: CASSYGGGGNYIQYF.